Listed here is a single TCR beta chain. This record comes from a study of blood T cell repertoires in COVID-19. On the study more broadly: The samples span acute and convalescent COVID-19 from the United States, Italy and Spain.

The germline V and J ends were trimmed by 0 bases and 8 bases, with 7 bases remaining between them. Germline V CDR1 and CDR2: LGHNA, YNFKEQ. CDR3 size: 13 residues. Under the authors' procedure: The authors estimated nucleated cell counts from reference gene primer amplification. Using immunoSEQ multiplex PCR, the repertoire was profiled, and TCRdb retains in-frame clones only, with some absent. V and J calls and clone size follow that table, whereas D and trimming were derived from the DNA. The profile shows about 43,000 clones, 80% to 90% of them singletons. This TCR derives from a man aged 55 to 69 with active COVID-19. The specimen sequenced was peripheral blood. The chain has TRBV4-2 and TRBJ1-4; D remains ambiguous. The CDR3 coding sequence is TGTGCCAGCAGCCAAGATCGGGAGGAAAAACTGTTTTTT. It yields the protein CASSQDREEKLFF.